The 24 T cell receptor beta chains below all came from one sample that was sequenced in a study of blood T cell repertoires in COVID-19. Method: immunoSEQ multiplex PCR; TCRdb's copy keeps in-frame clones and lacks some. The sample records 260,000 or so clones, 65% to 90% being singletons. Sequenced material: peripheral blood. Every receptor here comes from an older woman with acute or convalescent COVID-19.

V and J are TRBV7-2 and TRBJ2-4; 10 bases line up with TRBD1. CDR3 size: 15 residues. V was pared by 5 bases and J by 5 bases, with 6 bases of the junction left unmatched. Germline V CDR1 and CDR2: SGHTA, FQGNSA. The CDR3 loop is CASSPGQGSQNIQYF. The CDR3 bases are TGTGCCAGCAGCCCGGGACAGGGGAGTCAAAACATTCAGTACTTC.

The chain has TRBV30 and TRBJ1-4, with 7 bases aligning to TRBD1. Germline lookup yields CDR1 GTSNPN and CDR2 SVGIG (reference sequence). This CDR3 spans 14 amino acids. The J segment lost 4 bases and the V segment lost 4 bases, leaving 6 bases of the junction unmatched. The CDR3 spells CAWTQTGINEKLFF. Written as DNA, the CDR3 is TGTGCCTGGACCCAGACAGGGATTAATGAAAAACTGTTTTTT.

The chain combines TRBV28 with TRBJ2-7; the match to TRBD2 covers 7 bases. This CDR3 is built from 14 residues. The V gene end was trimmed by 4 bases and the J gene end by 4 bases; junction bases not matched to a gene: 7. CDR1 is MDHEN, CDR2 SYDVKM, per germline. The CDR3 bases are TGTGCCAGCAGTTCGCCTAGCGGTAAATACGAGCAGTACTTC. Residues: CASSSPSGKYEQYF.

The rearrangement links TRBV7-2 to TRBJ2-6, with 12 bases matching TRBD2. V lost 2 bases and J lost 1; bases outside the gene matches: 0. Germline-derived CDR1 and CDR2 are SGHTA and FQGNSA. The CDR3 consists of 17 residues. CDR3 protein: CASSLLAGGSGANVLTF. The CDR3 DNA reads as TGTGCCAGCAGCTTACTAGCGGGGGGGTCTGGGGCCAACGTCCTGACTTTC.

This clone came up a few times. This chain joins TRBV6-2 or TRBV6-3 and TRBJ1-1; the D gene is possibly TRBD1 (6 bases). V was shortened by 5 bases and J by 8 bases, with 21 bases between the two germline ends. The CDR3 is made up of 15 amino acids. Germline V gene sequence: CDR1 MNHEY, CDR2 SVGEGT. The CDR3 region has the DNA TGTGCCAGCAGTACCCCCGCTACAGGGACGGGGGAAGCTTTCTTT. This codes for CASSTPATGTGEAFF.

CDR3 coding DNA: TGTGCCAGCAGCCCATCGGGGGGGGGCTCCTACAATGAGCAGTTCTTC. It codes for CASSPSGGGSYNEQFF. The chain links TRBV7-8 to TRBJ2-1, with TRBD2 matching over 8 bases. The junction had 6 bases not matched to a gene; V was cut back by 5 bases and J by 0 bases. CDR1 SGHVS and CDR2 FQNEAQ come from the germline V gene. The CDR3 is 16 residues long.

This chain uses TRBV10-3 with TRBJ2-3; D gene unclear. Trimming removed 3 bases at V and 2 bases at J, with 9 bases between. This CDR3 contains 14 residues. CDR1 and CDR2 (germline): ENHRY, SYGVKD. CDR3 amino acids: CAISDSKSTDTQYF. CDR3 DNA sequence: TGTGCCATCAGTGATTCAAAATCCACAGATACGCAGTATTTT.

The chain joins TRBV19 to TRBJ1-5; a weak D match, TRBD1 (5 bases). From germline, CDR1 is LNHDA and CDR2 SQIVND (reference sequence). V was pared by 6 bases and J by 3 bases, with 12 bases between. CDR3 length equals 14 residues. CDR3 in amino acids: CASSRRRANQPQHF. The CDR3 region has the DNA TGTGCCAGTAGCCGTCGCAGGGCCAATCAGCCCCAGCATTTT. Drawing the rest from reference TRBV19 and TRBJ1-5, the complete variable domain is DGGITQSPKYLFRKEGQNVTLSCEQNLNHDAMYWYRQDPGQGLRLIYYSQIVNDFQKGDIAEGYSVSREKKESFPLTVTSAQKNPTAFYLCASSRRRANQPQHFGDGTRLSIL.

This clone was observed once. The CDR3 nucleotides are TGTGCCAGCAGCGGCCCGACTAGCGGGGCCTTCTCCTACAATGAGCAGTTCTTC. Translating gives CASSGPTSGAFSYNEQFF. This rearrangement joins TRBV7-2 to TRBJ2-1, with 11 bases that match TRBD2. V trimming: 5 bases; J trimming: 0 bases; junction bases outside the gene matches: 9. The CDR3 runs to 18 residues. In germline, CDR1 is SGHTA, CDR2 FQGNSA.

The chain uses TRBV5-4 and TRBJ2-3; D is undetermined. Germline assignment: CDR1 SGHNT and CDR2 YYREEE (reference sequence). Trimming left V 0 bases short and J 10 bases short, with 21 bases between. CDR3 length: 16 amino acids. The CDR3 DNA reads TGTGCCAGCAGCTTGGCCTCTCTCCGCTCCACTCGTGCGCAGTATTTT. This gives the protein CASSLASLRSTRAQYF.

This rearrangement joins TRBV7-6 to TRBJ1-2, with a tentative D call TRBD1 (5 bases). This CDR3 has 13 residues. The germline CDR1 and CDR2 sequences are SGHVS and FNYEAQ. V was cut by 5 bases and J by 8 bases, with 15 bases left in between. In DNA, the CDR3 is TGTGCCAGCAGCCCCCCGGGGGGGATAGGCTACACCTTC. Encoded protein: CASSPPGGIGYTF.

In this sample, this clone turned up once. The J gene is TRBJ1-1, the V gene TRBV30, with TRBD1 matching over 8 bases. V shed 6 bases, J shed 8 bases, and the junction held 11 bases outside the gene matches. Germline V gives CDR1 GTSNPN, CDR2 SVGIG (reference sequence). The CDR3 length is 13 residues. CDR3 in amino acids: CACRYSGGTEAFF. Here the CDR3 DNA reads TGTGCCTGCCGATACTCAGGGGGCACGGAAGCTTTCTTT.

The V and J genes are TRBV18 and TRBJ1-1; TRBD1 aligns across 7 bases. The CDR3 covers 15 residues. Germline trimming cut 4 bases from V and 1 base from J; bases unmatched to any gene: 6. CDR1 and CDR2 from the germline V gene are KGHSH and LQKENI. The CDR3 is CASSHTGAGNTEAFF. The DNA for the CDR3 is TGTGCCAGCTCACATACAGGGGCGGGGAACACTGAAGCTTTCTTT.

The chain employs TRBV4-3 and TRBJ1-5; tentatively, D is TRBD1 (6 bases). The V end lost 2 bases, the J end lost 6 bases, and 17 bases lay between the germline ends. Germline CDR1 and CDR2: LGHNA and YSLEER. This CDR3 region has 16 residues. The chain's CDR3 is CASSQSYPGTSQPQHF. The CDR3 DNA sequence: TGCGCCAGCAGCCAATCTTATCCGGGGACAAGTCAGCCCCAGCATTTT.

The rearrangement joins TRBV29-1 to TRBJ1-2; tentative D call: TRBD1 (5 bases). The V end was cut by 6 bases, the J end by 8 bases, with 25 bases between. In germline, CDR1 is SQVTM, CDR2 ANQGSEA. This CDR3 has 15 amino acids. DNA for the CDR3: TGCAGCGTCGCCGCGACAGTCAATCCTAATATCGGCTACACCTTC. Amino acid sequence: CSVAATVNPNIGYTF.

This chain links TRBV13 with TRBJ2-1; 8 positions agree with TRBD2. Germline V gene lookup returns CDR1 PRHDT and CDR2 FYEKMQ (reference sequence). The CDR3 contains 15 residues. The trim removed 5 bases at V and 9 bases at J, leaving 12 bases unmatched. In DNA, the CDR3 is TGTGCCAGCAGCACACCGGGACTAGGGTCCCCTGAGCAGTTCTTC. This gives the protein CASSTPGLGSPEQFF.

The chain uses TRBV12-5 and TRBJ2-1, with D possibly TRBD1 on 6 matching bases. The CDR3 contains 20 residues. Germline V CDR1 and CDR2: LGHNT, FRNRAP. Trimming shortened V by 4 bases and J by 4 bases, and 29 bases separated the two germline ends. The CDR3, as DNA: TGTGCTAGTGGTTCCCACCCCAGGTTCGGACAGCCGTCTTCTTACAATGAGCAGTTCTTC. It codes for CASGSHPRFGQPSSYNEQFF.

The CDR3 region has the DNA TGTGCCAGCAGTGACTTAGGGGGGGGCGCAGACGGGGAGCTGTTTTTT. This encodes CASSDLGGGADGELFF. The V call is TRBV6-4, the J call TRBJ2-2; possible D gene TRBD2, 7 bases. Trimming cost V 1 base and J 7 bases, with 16 bases left between them. The germline CDR1 and CDR2 sequences are MRHNA and SNTAGT. The CDR3 loop spans 16 amino acids.

CDR3 sequence: CASSPLTEVFGTQYF. CDR3 nucleotide sequence: TGTGCCAGCAGCCCATTGACGGAGGTTTTCGGGACCCAGTACTTC. The chain combines TRBV3-1 (or the pseudogene TRBV3-2) with TRBJ2-5, with D possibly being TRBD2 (5 bases). CDR3 length equals 15 residues. CDR1 LGHDT and CDR2 YNNKEL come from the germline V gene (reference sequence). Trimming shortened V by 4 bases and J by 7 bases, and 19 bases separated the two germline ends.

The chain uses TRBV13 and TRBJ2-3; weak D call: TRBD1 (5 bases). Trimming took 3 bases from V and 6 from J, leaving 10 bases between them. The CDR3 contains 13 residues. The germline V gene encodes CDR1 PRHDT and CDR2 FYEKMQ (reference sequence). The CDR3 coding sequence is TGTGCCAGCAGCTTTAGAAAGGGGGATACGCAGTATTTT. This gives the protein CASSFRKGDTQYF.

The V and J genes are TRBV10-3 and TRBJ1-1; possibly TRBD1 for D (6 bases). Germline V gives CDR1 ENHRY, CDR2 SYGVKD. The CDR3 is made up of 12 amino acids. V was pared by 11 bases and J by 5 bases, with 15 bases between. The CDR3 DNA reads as TGTGCCGCCTCCCCCGACAGGACTGAAGCTTTCTTT. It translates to CAASPDRTEAFF.

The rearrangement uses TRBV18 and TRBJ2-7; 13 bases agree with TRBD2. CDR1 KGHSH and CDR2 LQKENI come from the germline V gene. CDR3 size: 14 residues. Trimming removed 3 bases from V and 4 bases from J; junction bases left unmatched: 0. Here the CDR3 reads CASSPGLAGYEQYF. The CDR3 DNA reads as TGTGCCAGCTCACCGGGACTAGCGGGGTACGAGCAGTACTTC.

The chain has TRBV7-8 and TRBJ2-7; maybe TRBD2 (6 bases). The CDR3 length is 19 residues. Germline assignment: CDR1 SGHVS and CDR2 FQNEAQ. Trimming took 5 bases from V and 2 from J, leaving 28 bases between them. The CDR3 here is CASSKRPGLDSPITYEQYF. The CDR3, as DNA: TGTGCCAGCAGCAAACGGCCGGGACTGGATTCACCGATCACCTACGAGCAGTACTTC.

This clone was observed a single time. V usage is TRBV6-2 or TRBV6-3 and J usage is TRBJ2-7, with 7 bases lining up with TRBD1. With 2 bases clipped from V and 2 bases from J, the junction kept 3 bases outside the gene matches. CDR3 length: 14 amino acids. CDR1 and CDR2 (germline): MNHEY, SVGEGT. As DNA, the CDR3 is TGTGCCAGCAGTTACCAGACAGGGACCTACGAGCAGTACTTC. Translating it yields CASSYQTGTYEQYF.